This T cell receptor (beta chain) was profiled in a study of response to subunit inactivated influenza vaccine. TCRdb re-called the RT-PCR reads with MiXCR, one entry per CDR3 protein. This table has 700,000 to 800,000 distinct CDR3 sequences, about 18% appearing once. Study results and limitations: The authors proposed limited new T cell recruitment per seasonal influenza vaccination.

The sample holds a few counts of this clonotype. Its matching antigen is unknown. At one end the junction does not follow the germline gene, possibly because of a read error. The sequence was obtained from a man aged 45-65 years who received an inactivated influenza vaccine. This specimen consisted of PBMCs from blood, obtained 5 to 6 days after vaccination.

CDR3: CASARGTASYEQYF. The CDR3 bases are TGTGCCAGCGCAAGGGGGACAGCTTCCTATGAGCAGTACTTC. The rearrangement links TRBV12-3 or TRBV12-4 to TRBJ2-7, with 7 positions matching TRBD1. The CDR3 is made up of 14 amino acids.